These 4 T cell receptor beta chains originate from one sample sequenced in a study of cytomegalovirus exposure and HLA in healthy donors. It was with 60 Vbeta and 13 Jbeta primers that the PCR ran. Some clones are missing from TCRdb's copy, which holds only in-frame ones; the method was immunoSEQ multiplex PCR. Here the sample spans some 150,000 clones, approximately 80% being singletons. Sequenced: PBMCs. The receptors derive from a woman in her forties in good health and CMV-seronegative.

V is TRBV6-5 and J is TRBJ1-3; D call uncertain. Germline CDR1 and CDR2: MNHEY and SVGAGI. Trimming took off 0 bases at V and 0 bases at J, with 3 bases between the two ends. This CDR3 is 14 amino acids long. This CDR3 is CASSYSLSGNTIYF. The CDR3 DNA sequence: TGTGCCAGCAGTTACTCACTCTCTGGAAACACCATATATTTT.

This clone turned up a few times. The genes are TRBV7-2 and TRBJ2-3; TRBD2 matches at 10 bases. The germline V gene encodes CDR1 SGHTA and CDR2 FQGNSA. This CDR3 is built from 17 residues. The V gene end was trimmed by 5 bases and the J gene end by 4 bases; junction bases not matched to a gene: 12. In DNA form, the CDR3 reads TGTGCCAGCAGCCCAGCATATTCTAGCGGGAGCGCAGATACGCAGTATTTT. This codes for CASSPAYSSGSADTQYF.

This clone was seen only a few times. The gene calls are TRBV10-3 and TRBJ1-5; D perhaps matches TRBD1 (5 bases). V lost 10 bases, J lost 0 bases, and 13 bases lay in between. This CDR3 has 14 amino acids. The germline gives CDR1 ENHRY, CDR2 SYGVKD. The CDR3, as DNA: TGTGCCACCAGACAGACGAATAGCAATCAGCCCCAGCATTTT. Translated, it gives CATRQTNSNQPQHF.

The rearrangement joins TRBV7-8 to TRBJ2-7; 10 bases agree with TRBD2. Per the germline V gene, CDR1 is SGHVS and CDR2 is FQNEAQ. CDR3 length equals 16 residues. J lost 2 bases, V lost 1 base, and 5 bases had no gene match. In nucleotides, the CDR3 is TGTGCCAGCAGCTTAGGGGCTAGCGGGAGAGCCTACGAGCAGTACTTC. It translates to CASSLGASGRAYEQYF.